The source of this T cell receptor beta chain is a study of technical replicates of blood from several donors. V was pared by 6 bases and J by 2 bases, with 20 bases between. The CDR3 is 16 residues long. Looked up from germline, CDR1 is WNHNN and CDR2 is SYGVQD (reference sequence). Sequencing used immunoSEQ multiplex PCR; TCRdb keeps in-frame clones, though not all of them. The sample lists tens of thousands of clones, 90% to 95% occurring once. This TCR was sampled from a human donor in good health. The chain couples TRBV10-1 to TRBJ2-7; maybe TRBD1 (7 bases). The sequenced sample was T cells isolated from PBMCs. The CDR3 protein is CASRGGETGYPYEQYF. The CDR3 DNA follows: TGCGCCAGCAGAGGAGGGGAGACAGGGTATCCCTACGAGCAGTACTTC.